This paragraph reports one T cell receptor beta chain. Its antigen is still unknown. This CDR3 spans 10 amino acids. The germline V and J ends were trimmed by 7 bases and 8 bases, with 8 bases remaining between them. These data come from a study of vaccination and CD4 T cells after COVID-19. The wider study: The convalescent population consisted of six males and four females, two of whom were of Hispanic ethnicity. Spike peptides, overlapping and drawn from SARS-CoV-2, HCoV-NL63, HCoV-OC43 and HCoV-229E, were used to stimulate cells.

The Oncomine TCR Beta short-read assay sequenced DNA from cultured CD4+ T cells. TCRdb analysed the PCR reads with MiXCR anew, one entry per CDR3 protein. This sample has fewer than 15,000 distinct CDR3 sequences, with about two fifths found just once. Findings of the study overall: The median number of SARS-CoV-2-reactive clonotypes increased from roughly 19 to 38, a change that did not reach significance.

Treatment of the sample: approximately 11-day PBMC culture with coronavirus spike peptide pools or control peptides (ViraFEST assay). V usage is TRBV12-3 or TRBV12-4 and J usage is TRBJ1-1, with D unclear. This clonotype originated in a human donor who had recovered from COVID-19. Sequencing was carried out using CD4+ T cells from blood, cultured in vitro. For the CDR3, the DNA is TGTGCCAGCACCTTAAGGGAAGCTTTCTTT. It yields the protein CASTLREAFF.